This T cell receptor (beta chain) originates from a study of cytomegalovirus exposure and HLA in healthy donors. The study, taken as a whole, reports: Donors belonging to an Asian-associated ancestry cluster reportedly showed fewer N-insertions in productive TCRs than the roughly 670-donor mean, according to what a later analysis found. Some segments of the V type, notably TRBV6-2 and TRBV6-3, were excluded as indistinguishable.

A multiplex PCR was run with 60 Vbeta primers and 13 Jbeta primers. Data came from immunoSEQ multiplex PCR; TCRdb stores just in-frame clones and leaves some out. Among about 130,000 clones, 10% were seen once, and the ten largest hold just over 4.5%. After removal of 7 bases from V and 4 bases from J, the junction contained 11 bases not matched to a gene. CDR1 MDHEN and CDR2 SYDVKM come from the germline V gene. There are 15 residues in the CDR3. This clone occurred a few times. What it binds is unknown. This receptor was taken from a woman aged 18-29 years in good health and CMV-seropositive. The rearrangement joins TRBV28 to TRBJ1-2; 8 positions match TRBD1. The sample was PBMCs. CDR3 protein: CASTRTGGRVYGYTF. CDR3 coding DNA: TGTGCCAGCACCCGAACAGGGGGGCGCGTCTATGGCTACACCTTC.